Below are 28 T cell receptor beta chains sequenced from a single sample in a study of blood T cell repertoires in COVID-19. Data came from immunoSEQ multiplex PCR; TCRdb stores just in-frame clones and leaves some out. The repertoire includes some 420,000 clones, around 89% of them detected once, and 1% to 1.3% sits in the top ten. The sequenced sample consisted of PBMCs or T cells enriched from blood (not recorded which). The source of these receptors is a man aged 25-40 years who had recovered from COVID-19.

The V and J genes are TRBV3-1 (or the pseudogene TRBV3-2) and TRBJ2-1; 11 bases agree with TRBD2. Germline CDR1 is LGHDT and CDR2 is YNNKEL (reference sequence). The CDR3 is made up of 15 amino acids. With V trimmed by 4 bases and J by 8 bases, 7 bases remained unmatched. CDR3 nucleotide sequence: TGTGCCAGCAGCCTCACTAGCGGGAGTGTCGATGAGCAGTTCTTC. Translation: CASSLTSGSVDEQFF.

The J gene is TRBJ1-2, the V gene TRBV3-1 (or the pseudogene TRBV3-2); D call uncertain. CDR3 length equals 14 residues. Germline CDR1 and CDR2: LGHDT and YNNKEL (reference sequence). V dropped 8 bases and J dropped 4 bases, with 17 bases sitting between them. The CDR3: CASGGSSSIYGYTF. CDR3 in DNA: TGTGCCAGCGGCGGGAGCAGTTCAATCTATGGCTACACCTTC.

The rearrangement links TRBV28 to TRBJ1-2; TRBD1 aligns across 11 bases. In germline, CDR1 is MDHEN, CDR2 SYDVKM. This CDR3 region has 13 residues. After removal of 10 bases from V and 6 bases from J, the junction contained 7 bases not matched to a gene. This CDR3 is CAILPGQGDGYTF. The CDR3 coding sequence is TGTGCCATACTTCCGGGACAGGGGGATGGCTACACCTTC.

The CDR3 protein is CASSLVPHGRFDNEQFF. CDR3 in DNA: TGCGCCAGCAGCTTGGTTCCCCACGGGAGATTTGACAATGAGCAGTTCTTC. J is TRBJ2-1 and V is TRBV5-1; a possible D gene is TRBD2 (6 bases). Germline V lookup: CDR1 SGHRS, CDR2 YFSETQ. V lost 0 bases and J lost 5, with 18 bases in between. CDR3 length: 17 amino acids.

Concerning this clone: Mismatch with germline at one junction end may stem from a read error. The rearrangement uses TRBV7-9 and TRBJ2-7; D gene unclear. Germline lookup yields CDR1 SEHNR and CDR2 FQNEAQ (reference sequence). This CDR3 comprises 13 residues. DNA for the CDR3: TGTGCCAGCCGCTTTAGTGGTGTCTACGAGCAGTACTTC. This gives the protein CASRFSGVYEQYF.

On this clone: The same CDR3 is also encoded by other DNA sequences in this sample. CDR3 amino acids: CASSASGTSAYEQYF. The CDR3 nucleotides read TGTGCCAGCAGCGCCTCCGGGACTAGCGCCTACGAGCAGTACTTC. The chain carries TRBV9 and TRBJ2-7; 10 nucleotides line up with TRBD2. CDR1 is SGDLS, CDR2 YYNGEE, per germline. Trimming at V came to 3 bases and at J to 2 bases, leaving 5 bases not matched to a gene. There are 15 residues in the CDR3.

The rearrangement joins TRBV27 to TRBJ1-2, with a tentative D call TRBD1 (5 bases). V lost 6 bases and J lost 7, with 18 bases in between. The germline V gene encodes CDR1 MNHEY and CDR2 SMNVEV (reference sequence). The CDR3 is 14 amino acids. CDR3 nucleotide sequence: TGTGCCAGCAGCTCGTCTGGAGGGGCTAGTGGCTACACCTTC. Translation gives CASSSSGGASGYTF.

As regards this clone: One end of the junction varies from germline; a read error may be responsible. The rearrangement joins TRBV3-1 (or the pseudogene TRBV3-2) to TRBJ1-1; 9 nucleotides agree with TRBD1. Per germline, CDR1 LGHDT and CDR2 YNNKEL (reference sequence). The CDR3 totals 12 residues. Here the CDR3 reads CASGTGNAEAFF. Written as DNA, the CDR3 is TGTGCCAGCGGGACAGGGAACGCTGAAGCTTTCTTT.

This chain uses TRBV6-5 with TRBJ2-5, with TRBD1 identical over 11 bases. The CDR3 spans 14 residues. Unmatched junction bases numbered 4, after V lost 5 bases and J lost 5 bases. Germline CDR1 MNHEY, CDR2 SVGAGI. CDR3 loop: CASSKDRGHETQYF. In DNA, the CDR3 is TGTGCCAGCAGTAAGGACAGGGGGCATGAGACCCAGTACTTC.

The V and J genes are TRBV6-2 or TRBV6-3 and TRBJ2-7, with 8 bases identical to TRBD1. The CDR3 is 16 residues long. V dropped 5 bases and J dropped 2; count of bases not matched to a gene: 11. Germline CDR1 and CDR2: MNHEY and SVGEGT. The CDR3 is CASSHTGQGPTYEQYF. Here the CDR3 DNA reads TGTGCCAGCAGTCACACCGGACAGGGACCCACCTACGAGCAGTACTTC.

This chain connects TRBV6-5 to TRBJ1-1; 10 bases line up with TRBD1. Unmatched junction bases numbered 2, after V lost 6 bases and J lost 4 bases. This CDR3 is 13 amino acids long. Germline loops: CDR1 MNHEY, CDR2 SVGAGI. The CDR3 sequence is CASRDRGSTEAFF. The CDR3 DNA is TGTGCCAGCAGGGACAGGGGGTCCACTGAAGCTTTCTTT.

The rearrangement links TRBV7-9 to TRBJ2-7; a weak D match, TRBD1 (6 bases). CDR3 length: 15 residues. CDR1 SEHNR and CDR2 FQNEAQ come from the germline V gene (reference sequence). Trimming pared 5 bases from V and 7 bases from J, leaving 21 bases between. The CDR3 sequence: CASSKNTGSPKEQYF. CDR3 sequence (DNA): TGTGCCAGCAGCAAAAATACAGGGTCCCCTAAGGAGCAGTACTTC.

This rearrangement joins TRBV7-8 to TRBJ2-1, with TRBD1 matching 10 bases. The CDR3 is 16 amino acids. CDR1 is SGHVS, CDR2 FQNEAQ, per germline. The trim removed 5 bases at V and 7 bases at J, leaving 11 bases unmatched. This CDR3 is CASSRTGGTGVNEQFF. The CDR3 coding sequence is TGTGCCAGCAGCCGAACGGGCGGGACAGGGGTAAATGAGCAGTTCTTC.

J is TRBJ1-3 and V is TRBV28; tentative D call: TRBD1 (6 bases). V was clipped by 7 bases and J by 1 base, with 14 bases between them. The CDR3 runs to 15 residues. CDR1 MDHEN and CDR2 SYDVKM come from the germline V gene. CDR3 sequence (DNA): TGTGCCAGCATCCCAGGGAGGGGGTCTGGAAACACCATATATTTT. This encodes CASIPGRGSGNTIYF.

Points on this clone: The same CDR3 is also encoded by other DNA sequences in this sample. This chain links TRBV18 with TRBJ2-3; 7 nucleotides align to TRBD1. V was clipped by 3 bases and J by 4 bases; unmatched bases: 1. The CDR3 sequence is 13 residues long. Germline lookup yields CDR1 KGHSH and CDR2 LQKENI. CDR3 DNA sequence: TGTGCCAGCTCACCCCAGGGGGCAGATACGCAGTATTTT. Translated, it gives CASSPQGADTQYF.

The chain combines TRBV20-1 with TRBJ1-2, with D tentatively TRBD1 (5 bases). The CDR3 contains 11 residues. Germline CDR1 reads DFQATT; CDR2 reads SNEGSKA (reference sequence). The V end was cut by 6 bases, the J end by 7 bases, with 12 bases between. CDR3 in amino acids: CSAETDSGYTF. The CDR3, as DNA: TGCAGTGCGGAGACAGACTCTGGCTACACCTTC.

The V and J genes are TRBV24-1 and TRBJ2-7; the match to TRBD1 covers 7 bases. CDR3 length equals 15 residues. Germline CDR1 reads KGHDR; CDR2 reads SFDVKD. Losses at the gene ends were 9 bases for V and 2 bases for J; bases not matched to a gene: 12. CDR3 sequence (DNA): TGTGCCACCGAGGACAGGACCCGAACGACCTACGAGCAGTACTTC. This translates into CATEDRTRTTYEQYF.

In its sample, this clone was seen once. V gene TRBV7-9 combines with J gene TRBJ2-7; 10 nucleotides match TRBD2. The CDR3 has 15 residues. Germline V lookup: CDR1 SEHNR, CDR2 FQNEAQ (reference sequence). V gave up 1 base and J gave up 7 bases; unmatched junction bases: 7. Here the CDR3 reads CASSLGSGRALEQYF. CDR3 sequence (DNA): TGTGCCAGCAGCTTAGGCAGCGGGAGGGCATTGGAGCAGTACTTC.

The CDR3 sequence: CASSRGTGVLTEAFF. In nucleotides, the CDR3 is TGTGCCAGCAGTAGGGGGACAGGGGTCTTAACTGAAGCTTTCTTT. V is TRBV6-5 and J is TRBJ1-1; 10 bases align to TRBD1. Germline V lookup: CDR1 MNHEY, CDR2 SVGAGI. V trimming: 5 bases; J trimming: 5 bases; junction bases outside the gene matches: 8. The CDR3 runs 15 residues.

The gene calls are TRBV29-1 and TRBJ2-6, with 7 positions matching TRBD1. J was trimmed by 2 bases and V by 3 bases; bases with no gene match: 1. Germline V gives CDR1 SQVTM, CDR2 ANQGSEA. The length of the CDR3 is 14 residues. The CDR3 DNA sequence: TGCAGCGTTGAGACAGGGACTGGGGCCAACGTCCTGACTTTC. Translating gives CSVETGTGANVLTF.

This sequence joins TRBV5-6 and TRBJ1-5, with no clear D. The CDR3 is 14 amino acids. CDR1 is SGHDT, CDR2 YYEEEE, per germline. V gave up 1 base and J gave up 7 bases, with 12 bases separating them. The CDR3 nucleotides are TGTGCCAGCAGCTTGCGCCGGGTTGGACAGCCCCAGCATTTT. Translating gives CASSLRRVGQPQHF.

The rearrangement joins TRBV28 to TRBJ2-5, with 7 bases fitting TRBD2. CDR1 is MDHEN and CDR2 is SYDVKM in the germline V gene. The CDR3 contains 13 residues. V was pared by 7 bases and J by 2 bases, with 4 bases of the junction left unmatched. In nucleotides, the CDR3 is TGTGCCAGCACCCGAGCGGGGCAAGAGACCCAGTACTTC. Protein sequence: CASTRAGQETQYF.

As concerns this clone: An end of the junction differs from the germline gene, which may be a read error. CDR3 coding DNA: TGTGCCAGCAGGCGCCCGGGACTAGCGGACTACAATGAGCGGTTCTTC. This encodes CASRRPGLADYNERFF. The chain employs TRBV11-2 and TRBJ2-1; TRBD2 matches 11 bases. There are 16 residues in the CDR3. Per the germline V gene, CDR1 is SGHAT and CDR2 is FQNNGV.

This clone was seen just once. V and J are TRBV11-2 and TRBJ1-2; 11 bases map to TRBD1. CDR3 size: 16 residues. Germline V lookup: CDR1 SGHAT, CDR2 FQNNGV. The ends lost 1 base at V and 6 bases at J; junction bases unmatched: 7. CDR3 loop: CASSLVPDRGRDGYTF. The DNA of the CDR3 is TGTGCCAGCAGCTTAGTTCCGGACAGGGGGCGCGATGGCTACACCTTC.

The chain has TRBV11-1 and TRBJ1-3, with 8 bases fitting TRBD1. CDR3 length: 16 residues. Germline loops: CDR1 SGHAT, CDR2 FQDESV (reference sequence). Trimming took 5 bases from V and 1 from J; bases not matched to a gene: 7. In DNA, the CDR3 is TGTGCCAGCAGCCGCGGACAGGGAAAGTCTGGAAACACCATATATTTT. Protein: CASSRGQGKSGNTIYF.

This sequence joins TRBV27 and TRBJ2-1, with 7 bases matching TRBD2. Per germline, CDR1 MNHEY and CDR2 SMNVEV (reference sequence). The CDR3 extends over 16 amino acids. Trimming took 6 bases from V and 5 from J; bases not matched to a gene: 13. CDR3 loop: CASSLVGGSINNEQFF. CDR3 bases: TGTGCCAGCAGCCTAGTGGGCGGGAGTATCAACAATGAGCAGTTCTTC.

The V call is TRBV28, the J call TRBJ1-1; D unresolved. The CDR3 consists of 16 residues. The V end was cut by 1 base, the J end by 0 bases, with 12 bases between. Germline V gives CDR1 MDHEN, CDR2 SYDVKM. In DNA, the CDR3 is TGTGCCAGCAGTTTATTGCAGGCCCATATGAACACTGAAGCTTTCTTT. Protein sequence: CASSLLQAHMNTEAFF.

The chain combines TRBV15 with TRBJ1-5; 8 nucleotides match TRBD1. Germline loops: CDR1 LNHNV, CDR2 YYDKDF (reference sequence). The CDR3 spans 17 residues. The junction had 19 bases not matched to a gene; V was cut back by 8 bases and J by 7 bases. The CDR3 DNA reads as TGTGCCACCGTGCACAGGGGAGGGCTACAGGGGGACCAGCCCCAGCATTTT. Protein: CATVHRGGLQGDQPQHF. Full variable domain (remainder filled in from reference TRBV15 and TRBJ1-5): DAMVIQNPRYQVTQFGKPVTLSCSQTLNHNVMYWYQQKSSQAPKLLFHYYDKDFNNEADTPDNFQSRRPNTSFCFLDIRSPGLGDTAMYLCATVHRGGLQGDQPQHFGDGTRLSIL.